These T cell receptor beta chains were read from a single sample in a study of T cells in Graves' hyperthyroidism and ophthalmopathy. TCRdb re-called the multiplex PCR reads with MiXCR, one entry per CDR3 protein. The table records hundreds of thousands of distinct CDR3 sequences, about 14% of them present only once. Sequences were obtained from blood. The source is a man aged 18 to 29 with Graves' ophthalmopathy. CDR3s include the opening cysteine and the closing phenylalanine or tryptophan. A D gene is named only where the DNA matches it firmly. Rows may omit the clone size; those that give it use once, few, many or a size class.

D gene	V gene	clone size	J gene	CDR3 DNA	CDR3 protein
TRBD2	TRBV7-3	many	TRBJ2-7	TGTGCCAGCAGCCCGGCTCCGGGACTATTTAGGCAGTACTTC	CASSPAPGLFRQYF
.	TRBV7-9	.	TRBJ2-7	TGTACCAGCAGCTTGGGGATAGGGACGCCGCTGGGCGAGCAGTACTTC	CTSSLGIGTPLGEQYF
.	TRBV2	many	TRBJ2-5	TGTGCCAGCAGTGAAGATCCCGGCTTCGGAGACCAGTACTTC	CASSEDPGFGDQYF
.	TRBV12-3/TRBV12-4	many	TRBJ2-5	TGTGCCAGCAGTTTCTACTACCAGACCCAGTACTTC	CASSFYYQTQYF
.	TRBV19	.	TRBJ2-7	TGTGCCAGTAACAGGGGGGGCTCCTACGAGCAGTACTTC	CASNRGGSYEQYF
.	TRBV3-1	few	TRBJ1-4	TGTGCCAGCAGCCAGGGGGGCGCCGAAAAACTGTTTTTT	CASSQGGAEKLFF
TRBD1	TRBV28	many	TRBJ1-1	TGTGCCAGCAGTTTTCAGGGGGGGGGAACTGAAGCTTTCTTT	CASSFQGGGTEAFF
.	TRBV9	many	TRBJ2-5	TGTGCCAGCAGCGTAGGCCCGGGTACCCAAGAGACCCAGTACTTC	CASSVGPGTQETQYF
.	TRBV7-2	.	TRBJ1-5	TGTGCCAGCAGACTCCCCGACAGTAGCCAGCCCCAGCATTTT	CASRLPDSSQPQHF
TRBD1	TRBV20-1	many	TRBJ1-4	TGCAGTGCGGAAAGGACAGGTCGAAATGAAAAACTGTTTTTT	CSAERTGRNEKLFF
TRBD1	TRBV27	many	TRBJ1-5	TGTGCCAGCAGGGCACAGGGGACAATCAATCAGCCCCAGCATTTT	CASRAQGTINQPQHF
.	TRBV11-2	many	TRBJ2-2	TGTGCCAGCAGCCCGCCCATAAGAAACGACGCCGGGGAGCTGTTTTTT	CASSPPIRNDAGELFF
.	TRBV27	.	TRBJ2-6	TGTGCCAGCAGGACCTCAGGGATAATATATTCCTCTGGGGCCAACGTCCTGACTTTC	CASRTSGIIYSSGANVLTF
.	TRBV20-1	many	TRBJ1-1	TGCAGTGCTAGAGACCCCTACATAGACACTGAAGCTTTCTTT	CSARDPYIDTEAFF
.	TRBV3-1	many	TRBJ2-2	TGTGCCAGCAGCCATCCCCCGTTCACGAACACCGGGGAGCTGTTTTTT	CASSHPPFTNTGELFF
.	TRBV6-2/TRBV6-3	many	TRBJ2-1	TGTGCCAGCAGTTATACAGGGTTACGGCCCCACAATGAGCAGTTCTTC	CASSYTGLRPHNEQFF
TRBD2	TRBV11-3	many	TRBJ2-1	TGTGCCAGCAGCTATAGCGGGGGGGGTAGTGAGCAGTTCTTC	CASSYSGGGSEQFF
.	TRBV7-9	few	TRBJ2-3	TGTGCCAGCAGCTTAGCAAAGAGCTGGCCCCAGGGAGATACGCAGTATTTT	CASSLAKSWPQGDTQYF
.	TRBV12-3/TRBV12-4	many	TRBJ2-7	TGTGCCAGCAGTTTTGAGGCCACCGATTACGAGCAGTACTTC	CASSFEATDYEQYF
.	TRBV27	.	TRBJ1-5	TGTGCCAGCAGCCCTTCCGGATTGGGCAATCAGCCCCAGCATTTT	CASSPSGLGNQPQHF
TRBD2	TRBV29-1	few	TRBJ2-5	TGCAGCGTTGAAGACCCGGGACTAGCGGGACCCCAAGAGACCCAGTACTTC	CSVEDPGLAGPQETQYF
.	TRBV12-3/TRBV12-4	many	TRBJ2-1	TGTGCCAGCAGTTTCGGGGGGCTGGGTGAGCAGTTCTTC	CASSFGGLGEQFF
TRBD2	TRBV12-3/TRBV12-4	.	TRBJ2-5	TGTGCCAGCAGTTTTGGGCCAGCGGGAGGGGCGCTGGTGGACAAGACCCAGTACTTC	CASSFGPAGGALVDKTQYF